The 19 T cell receptor beta chains presented below share a single source sample, sequenced in a study of T-cell memory formation after mild COVID-19 (dated by TCRdb to the early 2020s). Libraries were made using 5' RACE. Sequenced on an Illumina NovaSeq 6000. In-frame beta chains were kept once TCRdb had trimmed the public reads at Q25 with fastp and called clones with MiXCR. Entries that share a CDR3 protein sequence are merged under the most common genes and DNA. The sample yields hundreds of thousands of distinct CDR3 sequences; about 13% were counted once. About a fifth of the sample is held by the ten biggest clonotypes. Sequenced material: PBMCs or a T cell subset sorted from them (not recorded which). These receptors all stem from a man aged 18 to 30 who had mild COVID-19 (a few samples of this study predate the infection). The sample titles of this study are shuffled in the database, so cell type and time point are left out; the donor was told from shared clones.

This clonotype was found a few times. The CDR3 loop reads CASGVSGDTQYF. Here the CDR3 DNA reads TGCGCCAGCGGGGTATCGGGAGATACGCAGTATTTT. V usage is TRBV5-1 and J usage is TRBJ2-3; D gene unclear. This CDR3 is built from 12 residues. CDR1 SGHRS and CDR2 YFSETQ come from the germline V gene. V was trimmed by 7 bases and J by 5 bases, leaving 11 bases between them.

The table lists this clonotype with many counts. This chain joins TRBV5-5 and TRBJ1-3; D is perhaps TRBD1 (6 bases). The V and J ends lost 2 bases and 0 bases respectively, with 12 bases between them. This CDR3 region has 16 residues. The germline gives CDR1 SGHKS, CDR2 YYEKEE (reference sequence). The CDR3 nucleotides are TGTGCCAGCAGCTTAGGACAGACGAGCTCTGGAAACACCATATATTTT. Translated: CASSLGQTSSGNTIYF.

The chain recombines TRBV12-3 or TRBV12-4 with TRBJ2-3; TRBD2 matches at 9 bases. With 4 bases clipped from V and 3 bases from J, the junction kept 8 bases outside the gene matches. There are 16 residues in the CDR3. The CDR3 DNA reads as TGTGCCAGCAGTTGGGTGTTAGCGGGGGTAACAGATACGCAGTATTTT. It translates to CASSWVLAGVTDTQYF.

The chain has TRBV6-5 and TRBJ1-2; D unclear. The CDR3 is made up of 13 amino acids. Trimming pared 5 bases from V and 2 bases from J, leaving 9 bases between. Germline V gene lookup returns CDR1 MNHEY and CDR2 SVGAGI. Written as DNA, the CDR3 is TGTGCCAGCAGTCGCGGACGGAACTATGGCTACACCTTC. Encoded protein: CASSRGRNYGYTF.

The chain is built from TRBV5-1 and TRBJ1-2; D remains ambiguous. V was cut by 4 bases and J by 6 bases, with 19 bases left in between. Germline V CDR1 and CDR2: SGHRS, YFSETQ. The CDR3 is 15 residues long. CDR3 coding DNA: TGCGCCAGCAGCCCAACAGCCTTCCTAATTGATGGCTACACCTTC. Amino acid sequence: CASSPTAFLIDGYTF.

This clonotype was seen more than once but under ten times. This chain connects TRBV7-2 to TRBJ2-3, with D possibly TRBD1 on 6 matching bases. Trimming cost V 7 bases and J 3 bases, with 20 bases left between them. Germline V gives CDR1 SGHTA, CDR2 FQGNSA. This CDR3 comprises 16 residues. This chain's CDR3 is CASKRGGPAATDTQYF. The CDR3 nucleotides are TGTGCCAGCAAGCGAGGGGGTCCCGCGGCAACAGATACGCAGTATTTT.

This chain connects TRBV6-5 to TRBJ2-7, with 10 nucleotides matching TRBD1. The CDR3 is 15 residues long. V gave up 4 bases and J gave up 5 bases; unmatched junction bases: 8. Germline values: CDR1 MNHEY, CDR2 SVGAGI. CDR3 DNA sequence: TGTGCCAGCAGTTCACCGGGACAGGGGATGAACGAGCAGTACTTC. It codes for CASSSPGQGMNEQYF.

This clonotype was detected many times. The gene calls are TRBV7-6 and TRBJ2-3; 7 bases line up with TRBD1. The CDR3 sequence is 15 residues long. Germline V CDR1 and CDR2: SGHVS, FNYEAQ. V lost 5 bases and J lost 2; bases outside the gene matches: 7. CDR3 amino acids: CASSPGTALTDTQYF. CDR3 nucleotide sequence: TGTGCCAGCAGCCCCGGGACAGCTCTCACAGATACGCAGTATTTT.

This chain joins TRBV15 and TRBJ2-5, with D possibly being TRBD1 (6 bases). The CDR3 has 15 residues. CDR1 and CDR2 (germline): LNHNV, YYDKDF (reference sequence). Trimming stripped 5 bases from V and 5 bases from J, with 18 bases between. The CDR3 sequence is CATSGYRTVWETQYF. The CDR3, as DNA: TGTGCCACCAGCGGCTACCGGACAGTATGGGAGACCCAGTACTTC.

V is TRBV27 and J is TRBJ1-2; TRBD1 is a possible D gene (5 bases). CDR3 size: 15 residues. Germline CDR1 MNHEY, CDR2 SMNVEV (reference sequence). The germline V and J ends were trimmed by 8 bases and 0 bases, with 16 bases remaining between them. The CDR3 region is CASSPGLITNYGYTF. The CDR3 DNA reads TGTGCCAGCTCCCCGGGGCTGATCACTAACTATGGCTACACCTTC.

The chain recombines TRBV6-5 with TRBJ1-2; D might be TRBD1 (5 bases). The CDR3 contains 15 residues. The V gene lost 0 bases and the J gene lost 2 bases, with 10 bases spanning the gap. Per germline, CDR1 MNHEY and CDR2 SVGAGI. The CDR3 nucleotides read TGTGCCAGCAGTTACTCCGGGGGATCCAACTATGGCTACACCTTC. Translation: CASSYSGGSNYGYTF.

This clonotype was seen more than once but under ten times. The gene calls are TRBV6-5 and TRBJ2-3; 9 bases are shared with TRBD2. The CDR3 runs 16 residues. Germline V gene lookup returns CDR1 MNHEY and CDR2 SVGAGI. V lost 2 bases to trimming and J lost 5 bases; unmatched junction nucleotides: 8. CDR3 sequence reads: CASSYSGGPRIDTQYF. CDR3 nucleotide sequence: TGTGCCAGCAGTTACAGCGGGGGGCCTAGGATAGATACGCAGTATTTT.

This sequence joins TRBV19 and TRBJ2-4; D is perhaps TRBD1 or TRBD2 (6 bases each). V was trimmed by 7 bases and J by 7 bases, leaving 23 bases between them. The CDR3 spans 16 residues. Germline V CDR1 and CDR2: LNHDA, SQIVND (reference sequence). The CDR3 bases are TGTGCCAGTACCTCAAGGGTACAGGGAGGCTTGAACATTCAGTACTTC. The encoded protein is CASTSRVQGGLNIQYF.

This clonotype was seen more than once but under ten times. The chain combines TRBV6-2 or TRBV6-3 with TRBJ1-2; 8 bases are shared with TRBD1. Losses at the gene ends were 2 bases for V and 6 bases for J; bases not matched to a gene: 11. This CDR3 has 16 residues. Germline V CDR1 and CDR2: MNHEY, SVGEGT. The CDR3 nucleotides read TGTGCCAGCAGTTACGAACAGAGGACAGGGCTTGATGGCTACACCTTC. Encoded protein: CASSYEQRTGLDGYTF.

The sample holds many counts of this clonotype. The CDR3 sequence: CASSRTGWMEDEQFF. In nucleotides, the CDR3 is TGCGCCAGCAGCCGGACAGGGTGGATGGAGGATGAGCAGTTCTTC. V usage is TRBV5-1 and J usage is TRBJ2-1, with TRBD1 identical over 8 bases. The CDR3 extends over 15 amino acids. Per the germline V gene, CDR1 is SGHRS and CDR2 is YFSETQ. Trimming at V came to 4 bases and at J to 8 bases, leaving 11 bases not matched to a gene.

J is TRBJ1-3 and V is TRBV27, with a tentative D call TRBD1 (5 bases). The CDR3 is 15 amino acids. V was shortened by 1 base and J by 4 bases, with 11 bases between the two germline ends. In germline, CDR1 is MNHEY, CDR2 SMNVEV (reference sequence). CDR3 sequence reads: CASSLYGGMGNTIYF. The CDR3 coding sequence is TGTGCCAGCAGTTTATATGGGGGAATGGGAAACACCATATATTTT.

A few counts support this clonotype. The chain uses TRBV4-3 and TRBJ2-3; D not resolved. CDR3 length: 13 amino acids. Trimming shortened V by 2 bases and J by 6 bases, and 9 bases separated the two germline ends. Germline lookup yields CDR1 LGHNA and CDR2 YSLEER. The CDR3 spells CASSQLVGDTQYF. In DNA form, the CDR3 reads TGCGCCAGCAGCCAACTGGTCGGGGATACGCAGTATTTT.

V is TRBV7-8 and J is TRBJ2-1; possibly TRBD1 for D (5 bases). V dropped 7 bases and J dropped 4 bases, with 23 bases sitting between them. CDR1 and CDR2 (germline): SGHVS, FQNEAQ. The CDR3 is made up of 17 amino acids. This CDR3 is CASTLYRTEGVYNEQFF. The CDR3, as DNA: TGTGCCAGCACCCTATACCGGACGGAAGGGGTTTACAATGAGCAGTTCTTC.

This clonotype has just a few counts. V and J are TRBV10-3 and TRBJ2-1; TRBD2 agrees at 12 bases. Germline trimming cut 10 bases from V and 5 bases from J; bases unmatched to any gene: 6. This CDR3 is 14 amino acids long. The V gene's germline CDR1 is ENHRY and CDR2 SYGVKD. The CDR3 is CASATSGGNNEQFF. CDR3 nucleotide sequence: TGTGCCAGCGCCACTAGCGGGGGGAACAATGAGCAGTTCTTC.